These 2 T cell receptor beta chains were sequenced from one sample in a study of blood T cell repertoires in COVID-19. Data came from immunoSEQ multiplex PCR; TCRdb stores just in-frame clones and leaves some out. Among about 210,000 clones listed, 65% to 85% were seen once. Sequencing used PBMCs or T cells enriched from blood (not recorded which). The receptors stem from a man younger than 45 with acute COVID-19.

The V call is TRBV3-1 (or the pseudogene TRBV3-2), the J call TRBJ1-5; 7 nucleotides align to TRBD1. With 1 base clipped from V and 3 bases from J, the junction kept 3 bases outside the gene matches. From germline, CDR1 is LGHDT and CDR2 YNNKEL (reference sequence). CDR3 size: 15 residues. CDR3 nucleotides: TGTGCCAGCAGCCAAGGCGGACAGGTCAATCAGCCCCAGCATTTT. This gives the protein CASSQGGQVNQPQHF.

This rearrangement joins TRBV21-1 to TRBJ1-3; TRBD1 is the table's D call, not checked against the DNA. TRBV21-1 is annotated as a pseudogene. This CDR3 has 14 amino acids. Written as DNA, the CDR3 is TGTGCCAGCAACTCGGGACAGGGGGCAGACACCATATATTTT. Translating gives CASNSGQGADTIYF.